Below are 25 T cell receptor beta chains sequenced from a single sample in a study of CD8 T cells in Susac syndrome. The RNA input was roughly 0.45 to 1 ug, and it was reverse transcribed with random hexamers. TCRdb reprocessed the immunoSEQ multiplex PCR reads with MiXCR, giving one entry per CDR3 protein. The sample holds fewer than 150,000 distinct CDR3 sequences, roughly 94% seen once. Sample: CD8+ T cells from PBMCs. The receptors here all came from a human donor with Susac syndrome.

The chain links TRBV12-3 or TRBV12-4 to TRBJ2-5, with D possibly TRBD1 on 6 matching bases. The CDR3 is made up of 13 amino acids. Trimming took 7 bases from V and 2 from J, leaving 11 bases between them. CDR3 DNA: TGTGCCAGCAAGAGGGACACTCAAGAGACCCAGTACTTC. As protein: CASKRDTQETQYF.

This clonotype has a single count. The chain has TRBV20-1 and TRBJ2-6; D is unclear. CDR3 size: 13 residues. From germline, CDR1 is DFQATT and CDR2 SNEGSKA (reference sequence). The germline V and J ends were trimmed by 2 bases and 3 bases, with 5 bases remaining between them. The CDR3: CSARIDGANVLTF. As DNA, the CDR3 is TGCAGTGCTAGAATAGATGGGGCCAACGTCCTGACTTTC.

This chain connects TRBV27 to TRBJ2-7; TRBD2 aligns across 7 bases. This CDR3 contains 15 residues. With 0 bases clipped from V and 2 bases from J, the junction kept 4 bases outside the gene matches. Germline CDR1 and CDR2: MNHEY and SMNVEV (reference sequence). The DNA for the CDR3 is TGTGCCAGCAGTTTATCGGGCGGGACTACCTACGAGCAGTACTTC. Translated: CASSLSGGTTYEQYF.

The chain links TRBV27 to TRBJ1-1, with D possibly TRBD1 on 6 matching bases. This CDR3 region has 12 residues. Trimming shortened V by 5 bases and J by 10 bases, and 14 bases separated the two germline ends. Germline CDR1 is MNHEY and CDR2 is SMNVEV (reference sequence). The CDR3 reads CASSKTGEAAFF. The CDR3 DNA sequence: TGTGCCAGCAGTAAGACAGGTGAGGCAGCTTTCTTT.

The gene calls are TRBV5-4 and TRBJ2-3, with 9 nucleotides matching TRBD2. CDR1 is SGHNT, CDR2 YYREEE, per germline (reference sequence). The CDR3 totals 17 residues. V lost 3 bases, J lost 0 bases, and 8 bases stayed unmatched. CDR3 nucleotide sequence: TGTGCCAGCAGCTCAACGACTAGCGGAACTAGCACAGATACGCAGTATTTT. Translation: CASSSTTSGTSTDTQYF. The entire variable domain, with the rest obtained from reference TRBV5-4 and TRBJ2-3, is as follows: ETGVTQSPTHLIKTRGQQVTLRCSSQSGHNTVSWYQQALGQGPQFIFQYYREEENGRGNFPPRFSGLQFPNYSSELNVNALELDDSALYLCASSSTTSGTSTDTQYFGPGTRLTVL.

The V call is TRBV4-1, the J call TRBJ2-1, with TRBD2 matching over 15 bases. From germline, CDR1 is MGHRA and CDR2 YSYEKL. CDR3 length: 16 amino acids. V shed 4 bases and J 7 bases; nucleotides not matched to a gene: 5. Here the CDR3 DNA reads TGCGCCAGCAGCCGGACGGGGACTAGCGGGAGGAATGAGCAGTTCTTC. This translates into CASSRTGTSGRNEQFF.

The chain recombines TRBV9 with TRBJ1-5; the D is unclear. Germline CDR1 and CDR2: SGDLS and YYNGEE. The CDR3 runs 12 residues. Trimming stripped 0 bases from V and 6 bases from J, with 4 bases between. DNA for the CDR3: TGTGCCAGCAGCGTAGAGGGTCAGCCCCAGCATTTT. It translates to CASSVEGQPQHF.

This clonotype was observed a handful of times. The chain carries TRBV13 and TRBJ1-2; TRBD1 matches at 7 bases. CDR1 and CDR2 (germline): PRHDT, FYEKMQ (reference sequence). After removal of 5 bases from V and 5 bases from J, the junction contained 5 bases not matched to a gene. The CDR3 is made up of 13 amino acids. CDR3 coding DNA: TGTGCCAGCAGCGAGGGACAGACTTATGGCTACACCTTC. Translating gives CASSEGQTYGYTF.

The J gene is TRBJ2-1, the V gene TRBV7-9; D is possibly TRBD2 (5 bases). The germline V and J ends were trimmed by 5 bases and 0 bases, with 14 bases remaining between them. Germline assignment: CDR1 SEHNR and CDR2 FQNEAQ (reference sequence). The CDR3 is made up of 16 amino acids. CDR3 sequence (DNA): TGTGCCAGCAGCACCTTAGCGTTTAGCTCCTACAATGAGCAGTTCTTC. Amino acid sequence: CASSTLAFSSYNEQFF.

The chain carries TRBV14 and TRBJ1-1; maybe TRBD1 (5 bases). The CDR3 length is 16 residues. Trimming took off 1 base at V and 1 base at J, with 13 bases between the two ends. CDR1 and CDR2 (germline): SGHDN, FVKESK. This chain's CDR3 is CASSQANGGWNTEAFF. The CDR3 DNA reads as TGTGCCAGCAGCCAAGCCAACGGGGGATGGAACACTGAAGCTTTCTTT. The variable domain in full, with the rest retrieved from reference TRBV14 and TRBJ1-1, is EAGVTQFPSHSVIEKGQTVTLRCDPISGHDNLYWYRRVMGKEIKFLLHFVKESKQDESGMPNNRFLAERTGGTYSTLKVQPAELEDSGVYFCASSQANGGWNTEAFFGQGTRLTVV.

The rearrangement uses TRBV3-1 and TRBJ2-5, with D possibly being TRBD1 (5 bases). The CDR3 is made up of 14 amino acids. The germline CDR1 and CDR2 sequences are LGHDT and YNNKEL (reference sequence). V was pared by 1 base and J by 4 bases, with 10 bases between. DNA for the CDR3: TGTGCCAGCAGCCAAGGGGGCGGCTTAGAGACCCAGTACTTC. Translating it yields CASSQGGGLETQYF.

V is TRBV6-6 and J is TRBJ2-1, with TRBD2 identical over 10 bases. The CDR3 contains 14 residues. Per germline, CDR1 MNHNY and CDR2 SVGAGI (reference sequence). The V gene end was trimmed by 7 bases and the J gene end by 7 bases; junction bases not matched to a gene: 7. The DNA of the CDR3 is TGTGCCAGCAATGCCGGGACTAGCGCAAATGAGCAGTTCTTC. This codes for CASNAGTSANEQFF.

This clonotype was seen a single time. The rearrangement links TRBV4-1 to TRBJ1-5, with D unresolved. The V end lost 0 bases, the J end lost 7 bases, and 10 bases lay between the germline ends. CDR1 MGHRA and CDR2 YSYEKL come from the germline V gene. CDR3 length: 14 residues. CDR3 DNA: TGCGCCAGCAGCCAAGAGCGAGTAGGGCAGCCCCAGCATTTT. Amino acids: CASSQERVGQPQHF.

The chain links TRBV29-1 to TRBJ2-7; TRBD2 matches 8 bases. Germline CDR1 reads SQVTM; CDR2 reads ANQGSEA. V lost 3 bases, J lost 7 bases, and 11 bases stayed unmatched. The CDR3 length is 14 residues. CDR3 loop: CSVELSGLGGEQYF. As DNA, the CDR3 is TGCAGCGTTGAGCTTTCGGGACTAGGGGGGGAGCAGTACTTC.

The chain recombines TRBV12-3 or TRBV12-4 with TRBJ1-2, with D maybe TRBD1 (5 bases). The V and J ends lost 5 bases and 8 bases respectively, with 12 bases between them. This CDR3 is 12 amino acids long. The CDR3 reads CASSPGSVGYTF. The DNA for the CDR3 is TGTGCCAGCAGTCCAGGGTCTGTCGGCTACACCTTC.

J is TRBJ2-7 and V is TRBV5-6, with 10 bases aligning to TRBD2. Germline CDR1 is SGHDT and CDR2 is YYEEEE. CDR3 length equals 15 residues. J was trimmed by 0 bases and V by 3 bases; bases with no gene match: 3. The CDR3 loop is CASSYTSGNSYEQYF. DNA for the CDR3: TGTGCCAGCAGCTATACTAGCGGGAACTCCTACGAGCAGTACTTC.

The rearrangement uses TRBV12-3 or TRBV12-4 and TRBJ2-7; D gene unclear. The CDR3 extends over 15 amino acids. V lost 5 bases and J lost 3, with 17 bases in between. The CDR3 sequence is CASSVDGSSHYEQYF. The CDR3 nucleotides read TGTGCCAGCAGTGTAGACGGGTCCTCCCACTACGAGCAGTACTTC.

The chain carries TRBV20-1 and TRBJ2-1; 9 positions agree with TRBD1. CDR1 and CDR2 from the germline V gene are DFQATT and SNEGSKA (reference sequence). With V trimmed by 0 bases and J by 6 bases, 6 bases remained unmatched. The length of the CDR3 is 15 residues. The CDR3 reads CSARDGDRVGNEQFF. In DNA form, the CDR3 reads TGCAGTGCTAGAGATGGGGACAGGGTAGGCAATGAGCAGTTCTTC.

This chain joins TRBV29-1 and TRBJ2-3, with no clear D. CDR1 and CDR2 (germline): SQVTM, ANQGSEA. Deletions cut 4 bases from V and 8 bases from J, with 13 bases between. The length of the CDR3 is 12 residues. The CDR3 region is CSVVSGEGTQYF. The DNA for the CDR3 is TGCAGCGTTGTCTCTGGGGAAGGTACGCAGTATTTT.

This chain uses TRBV7-3 with TRBJ2-2, with D unresolved. CDR1 is SGHTA, CDR2 FQGTGA, per germline. This CDR3 is built from 11 residues. V shed 5 bases and J shed 6 bases, with 4 bases lying between them. CDR3 protein: CASSGPGELFF. In DNA, the CDR3 is TGTGCCAGCAGCGGCCCCGGGGAGCTGTTTTTT.

The V and J genes are TRBV24-1 and TRBJ2-3; 7 bases align to TRBD2. The CDR3 spans 14 residues. Germline values: CDR1 KGHDR, CDR2 SFDVKD. Trimming cost V 3 bases and J 2 bases; bases outside gene matches: 1. The CDR3 DNA reads TGTGCCACCAGTGATGGGGGGGACACAGATACGCAGTATTTT. It is translated as CATSDGGDTDTQYF.

V gene TRBV29-1 combines with J gene TRBJ1-2, with D tentatively TRBD1 (5 bases). The CDR3 is 11 residues long. Germline CDR1 is SQVTM and CDR2 is ANQGSEA. V was pared by 4 bases and J by 3 bases, with 6 bases between. The CDR3 spells CSVARDYGYTF. The CDR3, as DNA: TGCAGCGTTGCCAGGGACTATGGCTACACCTTC. The full variable domain, rest sourced from reference TRBV29-1 and TRBJ1-2, is SAVISQKPSRDICQRGTSLTIQCQVDSQVTMMFWYRQQPGQSLTLIATANQGSEATYESGFVIDKFPISRPNLTFSTLTVSNMSPEDSSIYLCSVARDYGYTFGSGTRLTVV.

The V call is TRBV7-9, the J call TRBJ2-7, with a weak D call TRBD2 (7 bases). The V and J ends lost 1 base and 3 bases respectively, with 10 bases between them. Germline assignment: CDR1 SEHNR and CDR2 FQNEAQ (reference sequence). The length of the CDR3 is 14 residues. The DNA for the CDR3 is TGTGCCAGCAGCTTAGGCGGGGGCCTCTACGAGCAGTACTTC. It codes for CASSLGGGLYEQYF.

The chain recombines TRBV5-4 with TRBJ2-5; no reliable D call. This CDR3 comprises 16 residues. Germline CDR1 reads SGHNT; CDR2 reads YYREEE (reference sequence). The V end was cut by 3 bases, the J end by 1 base, with 16 bases between. This CDR3 is CASSSRPYTGQETQYF. CDR3 DNA: TGTGCCAGCAGCTCAAGACCGTACACGGGCCAAGAGACCCAGTACTTC. Filled out from reference TRBV5-4 and TRBJ2-5, the complete variable domain reads ETGVTQSPTHLIKTRGQQVTLRCSSQSGHNTVSWYQQALGQGPQFIFQYYREEENGRGNFPPRFSGLQFPNYSSELNVNALELDDSALYLCASSSRPYTGQETQYFGPGTRLLVL.

V and J are TRBV21-1 and TRBJ1-1; the D call of TRBD1 is as the table states it, not checked on the DNA. TRBV21-1 has pseudogene status. The length of the CDR3 is 16 residues. For the CDR3, the DNA is TGTGCCAGCATACAGGATCCGTATACTAGTAACACTGAAGCTTTCTTT. This gives the protein CASIQDPYTSNTEAFF.